The 9 T cell receptor beta chains in this list originate from one sample, sequenced in a study of T cells in Graves' hyperthyroidism and ophthalmopathy. Amplification of TCR beta CDR3 regions was performed using RNA transcripts as template. First-round RT-PCR targeting the TCR CDR3 was performed with the HTBI primer set. TCRdb redid the calling of the multiplex PCR reads with MiXCR, one entry per CDR3 protein. The sample has about 250,000 distinct CDR3 sequences; about 24% are singletons. Sequencing was carried out using blood. These receptors came from a woman aged 35 to 49 with Graves' ophthalmopathy.

The DNA for the CDR3 is TGTGCCAGCAGTCTTATAGCGGGAGCCACCGGGGAGCTGTTTTTT. It specifies CASSLIAGATGELFF. This sequence joins TRBV28 and TRBJ2-2; 9 bases are a match to TRBD2. Looked up from germline, CDR1 is MDHEN and CDR2 is SYDVKM. The CDR3 totals 15 residues. Germline trimming cut 5 bases from V and 4 bases from J; bases unmatched to any gene: 5.

This clonotype was seen many times. The gene calls are TRBV20-1 and TRBJ1-2, with D perhaps TRBD1 (6 bases). This CDR3 comprises 14 residues. Germline V gene sequence: CDR1 DFQATT, CDR2 SNEGSKA (reference sequence). Trimming pared 0 bases from V and 4 bases from J, leaving 12 bases between. The CDR3 reads CSARDSGGGYGYTF. Here the CDR3 DNA reads TGCAGTGCTAGAGATTCCGGGGGCGGCTATGGCTACACCTTC.

This clonotype occurred many times. The CDR3 nucleotides are TGTGCCAGCAGCTTAACGGGACAGTTCAACTACGAGCAGTACTTC. Protein: CASSLTGQFNYEQYF. The chain carries TRBV7-8 and TRBJ2-7; TRBD1 matches 7 bases. With 2 bases clipped from V and 3 bases from J, the junction kept 7 bases outside the gene matches. Germline CDR1 is SGHVS and CDR2 is FQNEAQ. The length of the CDR3 is 15 residues.

The CDR3 here is CASSLAFALARAAISAEGEAFF. CDR3 DNA sequence: TGTGCCAGCAGCTTGGCCTTCGCTCTTGCGCGGGCTGCGATAAGCGCGGAGGGTGAAGCTTTCTTT. This chain uses TRBV5-4 with TRBJ1-1; D unresolved. CDR3 length equals 22 residues. V lost 0 bases, J lost 7 bases, and 37 bases lay in between. Looked up from germline, CDR1 is SGHNT and CDR2 is YYREEE (reference sequence).

This clonotype was counted ten times or more. This chain uses TRBV5-1 with TRBJ2-2, with 13 bases aligning to TRBD2. This CDR3 region has 18 residues. Germline CDR1 reads SGHRS; CDR2 reads YFSETQ. J lost 7 bases, V lost 4 bases, and 13 bases had no gene match. This CDR3 is CASSLPTSGRASVGELFF. The CDR3 nucleotides are TGCGCCAGCAGCCTCCCAACTAGCGGGAGGGCCTCGGTCGGGGAGCTGTTTTTT.

This clonotype was picked up many times. J is TRBJ2-7 and V is TRBV12-3 or TRBV12-4, with 9 bases aligning to TRBD1. V gave up 5 bases and J gave up 10 bases; unmatched junction bases: 9. The CDR3 is 13 residues long. As DNA, the CDR3 is TGTGCCAGCAGTCCGGGACAGGGTCTCTATCAGTACTTC. It yields the protein CASSPGQGLYQYF.

The V and J genes are TRBV7-2 and TRBJ1-2; no firm D call. CDR1 and CDR2 (germline): SGHTA, FQGNSA. Trimming removed 2 bases from V and 2 bases from J, with 6 bases in between. The CDR3 extends over 13 amino acids. CDR3 sequence (DNA): TGTGCCAGCAGCTTAAACAAGAACTATGGCTACACCTTC. Amino acid sequence: CASSLNKNYGYTF. Full variable domain (outside the CDR3, taken from reference TRBV7-2 and TRBJ1-2): GAGVSQSPSNKVTEKGKDVELRCDPISGHTALYWYRQSLGQGLEFLIYFQGNSAPDKSGLPSDRFSAERTGGSVSTLTIQRTQQEDSAVYLCASSLNKNYGYTFGSGTRLTVV.

This clonotype turned up a few times. The chain is built from TRBV30 and TRBJ2-7; D gene unclear. Germline CDR1 reads GTSNPN; CDR2 reads SVGIG (reference sequence). V dropped 3 bases and J dropped 4 bases, with 7 bases sitting between them. This CDR3 region has 11 residues. CDR3 in DNA: TGTGCCTGGAGCGCCGGATACGAGCAGTACTTC. Its protein product is CAWSAGYEQYF.

The chain carries TRBV12-3 or TRBV12-4 and TRBJ1-2; 11 bases match TRBD1. The CDR3 has 14 amino acids. Trimming took 3 bases from V and 12 from J; bases not matched to a gene: 9. In DNA form, the CDR3 reads TGTGCCAGCAGTTTTTTGGGACAGGGGGGAATGAACACCTTC. Translation gives CASSFLGQGGMNTF.